What follows is one TCR beta chain and its context. Its antigen is not known. These data originate in a study of cytomegalovirus exposure and HLA in healthy donors. For the study at large: Genetic ancestry analysis placed around four fifths of the 398 donors that were genotyped in the Caucasian-associated cluster. Study-level results: Listed as cytomegalovirus-associated were 170 or so TCR beta chains. Later on, an analysis found that several of the most significant clusters appeared to be linked to common viral pathogens, which included parvovirus B19.

The CDR3 loop spans 15 amino acids. V trimming: 5 bases; J trimming: 6 bases; junction bases outside the gene matches: 10. The germline CDR1 and CDR2 sequences are SGHTA and FQGNSA. Primers: 60 Vbeta forward and 13 Jbeta reverse. Sequencing was performed with immunoSEQ multiplex PCR; in TCRdb, only in-frame clones are kept and a portion is missing. The table has 85,000 to 130,000 clones, about 79% seen once. Specimen: PBMCs. The chain employs TRBV7-2 and TRBJ1-5, with 7 bases lining up with TRBD1. The sequence derives from a man aged 60 to 75 in good health and CMV-seropositive. Here the CDR3 reads CASSITGDWGQPQHF. The CDR3 DNA is TGTGCCAGCAGCATCACAGGGGATTGGGGTCAGCCCCAGCATTTT.